A single sample is the source of the 24 T cell receptor beta chains below, sequenced in a study of radiation and T cells in renal cell carcinoma. Profiling relied on immunoSEQ multiplex PCR, and the TCRdb table lists in-frame clones only, not all of them. The repertoire holds 140,000 to 150,000 clones, with about 88% as singletons. The time point is: baseline pretreatment blood. Treatment defined: 15 Gy SBRT to primary tumor, nephrectomy 4 weeks later. Specimen: blood, collected from a patient whose treatment included radiotherapy and nephrectomy. The receptors shown here come from a woman in her 70s with renal cell carcinoma.

V and J are TRBV6-9 and TRBJ2-7, with TRBD1 matching over 8 bases. Trimming at V came to 3 bases and at J to 9 bases, leaving 13 bases not matched to a gene. CDR1 is MNHGY, CDR2 SVAAGI, per germline. The CDR3 has 15 amino acids. The CDR3 bases are TGTGCCAGCAGTTACCCGGACAGGGTAAGGAGTGGGCAGTACTTC. It yields the protein CASSYPDRVRSGQYF.

The chain is built from TRBV5-6 and TRBJ2-7; no definite D call. CDR1 and CDR2 from the germline V gene are SGHDT and YYEEEE. This CDR3 is 13 amino acids long. Trimming cost V 3 bases and J 9 bases, with 16 bases left between them. The CDR3 sequence: CASSSVDIPAQYF. In DNA form, the CDR3 reads TGTGCCAGCAGCTCCGTAGACATCCCCGCGCAGTACTTC.

The rearrangement uses TRBV11-2 and TRBJ1-2; D ambiguous. V was shortened by 0 bases and J by 1 base, with 9 bases between the two germline ends. Germline V lookup: CDR1 SGHAT, CDR2 FQNNGV. The CDR3 is 15 amino acids. CDR3 sequence reads: CASSLDSPLNYGYTF. CDR3 DNA: TGTGCCAGCAGCTTAGACAGCCCTCTTAACTATGGCTACACCTTC.

This sequence joins TRBV29-1 and TRBJ2-1, with D perhaps matching TRBD1 or TRBD2 (5 bases each). In germline, CDR1 is SQVTM, CDR2 ANQGSEA. Trimming stripped 1 base from V and 4 bases from J, with 17 bases between. The CDR3 runs to 16 residues. Here the CDR3 DNA reads TGCAGCGTTGAAGTTCGTGGGGGAGCTGGGTACAATGAGCAGTTCTTC. It codes for CSVEVRGGAGYNEQFF.

This clone was seen once. The chain uses TRBV19 and TRBJ2-5, with D maybe TRBD1 (5 bases). The germline V and J ends were trimmed by 5 bases and 7 bases, with 8 bases remaining between them. The CDR3 runs to 11 residues. Germline V lookup: CDR1 LNHDA, CDR2 SQIVND (reference sequence). The DNA of the CDR3 is TGTGCCAGTAGTTTCCAGGGGACCCAGTACTTC. Amino acids: CASSFQGTQYF.

The rearrangement links TRBV11-2 to TRBJ1-1; TRBD1 matches 8 bases. V lost 5 bases, J lost 1 base, and 6 bases stayed unmatched. Germline CDR1 reads SGHAT; CDR2 reads FQNNGV. There are 15 residues in the CDR3. CDR3 in amino acids: CASSAADRANTEAFF. In DNA form, the CDR3 reads TGTGCCAGCAGCGCCGCGGACAGGGCGAACACTGAAGCTTTCTTT.

About this clone: This CDR3 is also generated by other DNA sequences in the sample. The chain employs TRBV18 and TRBJ1-6; TRBD1 agrees at 9 bases. J lost 6 bases, V lost 3 bases, and 0 bases had no gene match. CDR3 size: 14 residues. Germline V gene sequence: CDR1 KGHSH, CDR2 LQKENI. The CDR3 loop reads CASSPGQGNSPLHF. In DNA, the CDR3 is TGTGCCAGCTCACCGGGACAGGGTAATTCACCCCTCCACTTT. Supplemented by reference TRBV18 and TRBJ1-6, the full variable domain reads NAGVMQNPRHLVRRRGQEARLRCSPMKGHSHVYWYRQLPEEGLKFMVYLQKENIIDESGMPKERFSAEFPKEGPSILRIQQVVRGDSAAYFCASSPGQGNSPLHFGNGTRLTVT.

This clone was counted a single time. The chain carries TRBV9 and TRBJ1-2; 7 bases are a match to TRBD1. J was trimmed by 4 bases and V by 0 bases; bases with no gene match: 6. Germline values: CDR1 SGDLS, CDR2 YYNGEE. This CDR3 has 15 residues. DNA for the CDR3: TGTGCCAGCAGCGTAGCTGACAGGGATTCCTATGGCTACACCTTC. Its protein product is CASSVADRDSYGYTF.

The gene calls are TRBV6-1 and TRBJ1-5; 8 positions agree with TRBD1. The germline gives CDR1 MNHNS, CDR2 SASEGT. With V trimmed by 4 bases and J by 6 bases, 11 bases remained unmatched. CDR3 length: 16 residues. This chain's CDR3 is CASSAYSRDRIQPQHF. The DNA for the CDR3 is TGTGCCAGCAGTGCATACTCGCGGGACAGGATTCAGCCCCAGCATTTT.

This clone showed up just a few times. The gene calls are TRBV29-1 and TRBJ1-1; no firm D call. Trimming removed 3 bases at V and 1 base at J, with 12 bases between. Germline V gene data show CDR1 as SQVTM and CDR2 as ANQGSEA. CDR3 size: 14 residues. In DNA form, the CDR3 reads TGCAGCGTTGATTCGTCACGGAAGAACACTGAAGCTTTCTTT. This encodes CSVDSSRKNTEAFF.

This chain connects TRBV19 to TRBJ2-7; perhaps TRBD2 as D (5 bases). CDR1 LNHDA and CDR2 SQIVND come from the germline V gene (reference sequence). The CDR3 has 12 residues. V gave up 4 bases and J gave up 7 bases, with 11 bases separating them. This CDR3 is CASSSGSWEQYF. DNA of the CDR3: TGTGCCAGTAGTAGCGGGTCTTGGGAGCAGTACTTC.

The chain joins TRBV5-3 to TRBJ2-5, with 8 nucleotides matching TRBD2. TRBV5-3 carries the ORF label, with uncertain function. CDR3 size: 17 residues. V shed 4 bases, J shed 1 base, and the junction held 12 bases outside the gene matches. CDR3 in amino acids: CARSPPTSENSQETQYF. CDR3 coding DNA: TGTGCCAGAAGCCCCCCGACTAGCGAAAACTCCCAAGAGACCCAGTACTTC.

V and J are TRBV6-9 and TRBJ1-3; no firm D call. V lost 6 bases and J 1 base, leaving 10 bases between the germline ends. The CDR3 contains 14 residues. The germline CDR1 and CDR2 sequences are MNHGY and SVAAGI. The CDR3 DNA reads as TGTGCCAGCAGCATGGGCGTTTCTGGAAACACCATATATTTT. It specifies CASSMGVSGNTIYF.

The J gene is TRBJ2-3, the V gene TRBV5-4; no clear D gene. Trimming shortened V by 2 bases and J by 3 bases, and 16 bases separated the two germline ends. The CDR3 length is 16 residues. CDR1 is SGHNT, CDR2 YYREEE, per germline (reference sequence). The CDR3 DNA reads as TGTGCCAGCAGCTTTATTAGTAGGGCTGGAACAGATACGCAGTATTTT. It encodes CASSFISRAGTDTQYF.

The chain combines TRBV5-4 with TRBJ1-4; 9 bases map to TRBD1. The germline CDR1 and CDR2 sequences are SGHNT and YYREEE (reference sequence). The length of the CDR3 is 14 residues. Germline trimming cut 4 bases from V and 7 bases from J; bases unmatched to any gene: 5. CDR3 in amino acids: CASSITGGREKLFF. CDR3 DNA: TGTGCCAGCAGCATCACAGGGGGCCGTGAAAAACTGTTTTTT.

This clone was detected once. This chain uses TRBV6-6 with TRBJ2-7; D is unclear. The CDR3 length is 12 residues. V was cut by 6 bases and J by 0 bases, with 6 bases left in between. Germline assignment: CDR1 MNHNY and CDR2 SVGAGI (reference sequence). Here the CDR3 DNA reads TGTGCCAGCAGCCCGAGCTCCTACGAGCAGTACTTC. Protein sequence: CASSPSSYEQYF.

In the case of this clone: The sample holds other DNA sequences that translate to the same CDR3. The CDR3 nucleotides read TGTGCCAGCAGCTTAGGAGGGGGCAGCTCCTACGAGCAGTACTTC. Residues: CASSLGGGSSYEQYF. The chain has TRBV11-3 and TRBJ2-7; 7 bases align to TRBD1. Germline-derived CDR1 and CDR2 are SGHNT and YENEEA. J lost 0 bases, V lost 1 base, and 3 bases had no gene match. The CDR3 is 15 residues long.

This rearrangement joins TRBV9 to TRBJ2-3, with 8 positions matching TRBD2. This CDR3 contains 18 residues. CDR1 is SGDLS and CDR2 is YYNGEE in the germline V gene. Unmatched junction bases numbered 13, after V lost 4 bases and J lost 0 bases. The CDR3 loop reads CASSFPSAGGESTDTQYF. CDR3 in DNA: TGTGCCAGCAGCTTCCCCTCGGCGGGGGGCGAAAGCACAGATACGCAGTATTTT.

The chain is built from TRBV7-2 and TRBJ2-5; maybe TRBD2 (5 bases). CDR1 is SGHTA, CDR2 FQGNSA, per germline. The CDR3 spans 14 residues. Trimming stripped 7 bases from V and 2 bases from J, with 14 bases between. The CDR3 loop reads CASIPRRGQETQYF. For the CDR3, the DNA is TGTGCCAGCATCCCCCGGCGCGGGCAAGAGACCCAGTACTTC.

The chain uses TRBV30 and TRBJ1-5, with 10 bases aligning to TRBD1. Germline V gene data show CDR1 as GTSNPN and CDR2 as SVGIG (reference sequence). J lost 9 bases, V lost 3 bases, and 14 bases had no gene match. CDR3 size: 16 residues. Here the CDR3 DNA reads TGTGCCTGGAGAAGACAGGGGGCGCGGGAAGTGGGGCCCCAGCATTTT. It is translated as CAWRRQGAREVGPQHF.

DNA of the CDR3: TGTGCCAGCAGCCGACATGTAAACACTGAAGCTTTCTTT. Residues: CASSRHVNTEAFF. The chain carries TRBV5-6 and TRBJ1-1; D gene ambiguous. Germline values: CDR1 SGHDT, CDR2 YYEEEE. The CDR3 loop spans 13 amino acids. V lost 4 bases to trimming and J lost 2 bases, with 9 bases between them.

The rearrangement joins TRBV7-9 to TRBJ2-5; TRBD2 aligns across 10 bases. CDR3 length: 17 residues. CDR1 is SEHNR and CDR2 is FQNEAQ in the germline V gene (reference sequence). The trim removed 11 bases at V and 5 bases at J, leaving 20 bases unmatched. CDR3 in amino acids: CAGIEGAAGGHRETQYF. The DNA of the CDR3 is TGTGCCGGCATCGAGGGCGCAGCGGGGGGGCATAGGGAGACCCAGTACTTC.

This chain uses TRBV6-1 with TRBJ1-5; 8 nucleotides align to TRBD1. The germline V gene has CDR1 MNHNS and CDR2 SASEGT. This CDR3 is built from 15 residues. Unmatched junction bases numbered 9, after V lost 6 bases and J lost 5 bases. CDR3 loop: CASRQLDRVHQPQHF. CDR3 DNA: TGTGCCAGCAGACAGCTGGACAGGGTCCATCAGCCCCAGCATTTT.

The chain has TRBV19 and TRBJ1-1; a possible D gene is TRBD1 (5 bases). Germline lookup yields CDR1 LNHDA and CDR2 SQIVND (reference sequence). V dropped 6 bases and J dropped 0 bases, with 8 bases sitting between them. CDR3 length: 13 amino acids. The CDR3 nucleotides are TGTGCCAGTAGGACAGAATTGAACACTGAAGCTTTCTTT. Protein sequence: CASRTELNTEAFF.